These 2 T cell receptor beta chains share one sample of origin, sequenced in a study of siplizumab effects on memory and regulatory T cells. This table comes from immunoSEQ multiplex PCR, and its TCRdb copy is limited to in-frame clones, with some not included. The sample holds about 52,000 clones; about 97% are singletons and the top ten take roughly 0.6%. Input material: naive CD4+ T cells sorted from blood. All receptors derive from a human donor in good health.

The J gene is TRBJ2-2, the V gene TRBV5-6; no reliable D call. CDR1 and CDR2 from the germline V gene are SGHDT and YYEEEE. The CDR3 is 13 residues long. The V end was cut by 1 base, the J end by 4 bases, with 5 bases between. The CDR3 loop reads CASSLSFTGELFF. The DNA of the CDR3 is TGTGCCAGCAGCTTGTCCTTCACCGGGGAGCTGTTTTTT.

The V gene is TRBV7-2, the J gene TRBJ2-7; perhaps TRBD2 as D (5 bases). The V end was cut by 7 bases, the J end by 2 bases, with 21 bases between. Per the germline V gene, CDR1 is SGHTA and CDR2 is FQGNSA. This CDR3 has 16 residues. The DNA for the CDR3 is TGTGCCAGCACCCGGGCTCCCGGGGAGCATACCTACGAGCAGTACTTC. Translated: CASTRAPGEHTYEQYF.